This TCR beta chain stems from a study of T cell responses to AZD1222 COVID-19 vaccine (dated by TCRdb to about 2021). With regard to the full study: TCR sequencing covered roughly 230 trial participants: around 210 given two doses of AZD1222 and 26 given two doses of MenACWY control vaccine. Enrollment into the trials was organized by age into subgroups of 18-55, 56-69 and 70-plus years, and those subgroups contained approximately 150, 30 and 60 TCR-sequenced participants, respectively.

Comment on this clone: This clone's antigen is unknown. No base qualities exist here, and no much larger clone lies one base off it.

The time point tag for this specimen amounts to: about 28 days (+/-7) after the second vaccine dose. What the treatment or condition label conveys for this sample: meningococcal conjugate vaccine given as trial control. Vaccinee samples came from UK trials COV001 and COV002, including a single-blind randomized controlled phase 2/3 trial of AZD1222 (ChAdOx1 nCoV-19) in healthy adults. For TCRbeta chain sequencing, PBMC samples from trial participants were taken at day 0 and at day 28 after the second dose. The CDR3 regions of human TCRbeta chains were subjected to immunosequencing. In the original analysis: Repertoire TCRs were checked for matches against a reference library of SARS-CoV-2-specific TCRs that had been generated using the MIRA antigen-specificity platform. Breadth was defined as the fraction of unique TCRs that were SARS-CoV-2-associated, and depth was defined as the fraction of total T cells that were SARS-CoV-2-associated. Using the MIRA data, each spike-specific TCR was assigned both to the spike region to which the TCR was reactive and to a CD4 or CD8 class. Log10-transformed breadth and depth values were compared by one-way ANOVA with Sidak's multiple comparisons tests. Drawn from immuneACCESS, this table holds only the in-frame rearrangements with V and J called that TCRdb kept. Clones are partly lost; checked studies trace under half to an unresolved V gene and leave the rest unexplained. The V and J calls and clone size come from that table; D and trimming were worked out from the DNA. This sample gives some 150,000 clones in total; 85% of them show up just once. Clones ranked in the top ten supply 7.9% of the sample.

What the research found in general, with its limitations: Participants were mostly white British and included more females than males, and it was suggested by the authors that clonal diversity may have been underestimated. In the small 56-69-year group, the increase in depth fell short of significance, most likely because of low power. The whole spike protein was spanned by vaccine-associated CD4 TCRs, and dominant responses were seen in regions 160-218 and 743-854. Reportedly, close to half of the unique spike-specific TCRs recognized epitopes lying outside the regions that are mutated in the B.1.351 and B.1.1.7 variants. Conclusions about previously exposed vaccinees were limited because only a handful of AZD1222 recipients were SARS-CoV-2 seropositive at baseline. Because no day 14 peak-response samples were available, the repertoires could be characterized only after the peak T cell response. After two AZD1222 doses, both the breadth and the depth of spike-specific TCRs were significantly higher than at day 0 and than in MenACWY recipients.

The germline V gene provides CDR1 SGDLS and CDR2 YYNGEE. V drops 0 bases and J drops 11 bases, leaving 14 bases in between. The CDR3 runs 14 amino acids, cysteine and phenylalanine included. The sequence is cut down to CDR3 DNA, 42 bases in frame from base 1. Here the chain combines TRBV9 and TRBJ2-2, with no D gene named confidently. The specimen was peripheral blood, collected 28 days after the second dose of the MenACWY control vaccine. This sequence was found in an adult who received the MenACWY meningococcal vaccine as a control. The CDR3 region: CASSVDHQARELFF. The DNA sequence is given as TGTGCCAGCAGCGTAGACCATCAGGCTAGAGAGCTGTTTTTT.